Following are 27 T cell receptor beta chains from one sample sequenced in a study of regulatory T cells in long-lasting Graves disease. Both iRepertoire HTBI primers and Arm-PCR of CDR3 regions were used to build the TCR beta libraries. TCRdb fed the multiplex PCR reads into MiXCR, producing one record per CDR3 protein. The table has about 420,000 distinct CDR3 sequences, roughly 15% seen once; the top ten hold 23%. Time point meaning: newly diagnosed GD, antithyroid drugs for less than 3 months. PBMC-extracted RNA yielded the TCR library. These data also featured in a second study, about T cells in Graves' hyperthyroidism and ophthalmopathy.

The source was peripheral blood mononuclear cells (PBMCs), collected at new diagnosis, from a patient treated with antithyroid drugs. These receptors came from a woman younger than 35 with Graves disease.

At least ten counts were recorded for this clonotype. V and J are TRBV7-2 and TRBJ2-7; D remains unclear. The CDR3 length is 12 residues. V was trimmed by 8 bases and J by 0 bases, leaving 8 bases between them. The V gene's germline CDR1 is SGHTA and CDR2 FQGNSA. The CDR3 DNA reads TGTGCCAGCGGCAGGCCCTCCTACGAGCAGTACTTC. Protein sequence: CASGRPSYEQYF.

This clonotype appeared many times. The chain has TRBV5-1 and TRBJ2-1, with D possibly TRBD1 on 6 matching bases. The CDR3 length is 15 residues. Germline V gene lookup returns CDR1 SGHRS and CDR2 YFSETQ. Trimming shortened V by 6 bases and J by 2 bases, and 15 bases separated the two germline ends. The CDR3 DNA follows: TGCGCCAGCATTCGCGAGGCAGGGGCCTACAATGAGCAGTTCTTC. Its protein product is CASIREAGAYNEQFF.

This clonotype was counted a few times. The CDR3 spells CASSLEGEWGSAGNTIYF. CDR3 DNA: TGTGCCAGCAGCTTAGAAGGGGAGTGGGGGTCCGCTGGAAACACCATATATTTT. The chain has TRBV11-2 and TRBJ1-3; D perhaps matches TRBD1 (5 bases). The germline V and J ends were trimmed by 0 bases and 2 bases, with 17 bases remaining between them. Per the germline V gene, CDR1 is SGHAT and CDR2 is FQNNGV. CDR3 length: 18 amino acids.

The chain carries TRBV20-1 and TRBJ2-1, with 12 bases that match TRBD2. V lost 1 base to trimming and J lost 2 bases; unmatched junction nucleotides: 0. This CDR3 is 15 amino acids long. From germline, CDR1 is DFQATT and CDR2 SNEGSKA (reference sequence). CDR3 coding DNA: TGCAGTGCTAGAGGGACTAGCGGGACCTACAATGAGCAGTTCTTC. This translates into CSARGTSGTYNEQFF.

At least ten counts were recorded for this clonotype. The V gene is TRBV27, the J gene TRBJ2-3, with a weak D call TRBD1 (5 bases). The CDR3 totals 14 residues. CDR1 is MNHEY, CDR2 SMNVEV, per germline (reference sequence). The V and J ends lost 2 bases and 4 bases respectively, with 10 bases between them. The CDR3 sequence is CASSLGARSDTQYF. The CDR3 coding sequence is TGTGCCAGCAGTTTAGGGGCTAGGTCAGATACGCAGTATTTT.

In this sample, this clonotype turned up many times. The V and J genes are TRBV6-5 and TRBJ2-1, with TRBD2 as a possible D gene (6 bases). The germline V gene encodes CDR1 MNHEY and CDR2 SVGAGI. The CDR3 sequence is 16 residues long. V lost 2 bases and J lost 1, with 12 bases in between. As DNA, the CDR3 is TGTGCCAGCAGTTACGAGCTTGGGGGGTCCTACAATGAGCAGTTCTTC. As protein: CASSYELGGSYNEQFF.

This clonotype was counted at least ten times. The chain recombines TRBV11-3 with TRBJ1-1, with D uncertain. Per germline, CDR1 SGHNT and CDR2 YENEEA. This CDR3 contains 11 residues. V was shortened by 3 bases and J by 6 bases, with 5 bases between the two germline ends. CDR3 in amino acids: CASSLGAEAFF. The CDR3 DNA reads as TGTGCCAGCAGCTTGGGAGCTGAAGCTTTCTTT.

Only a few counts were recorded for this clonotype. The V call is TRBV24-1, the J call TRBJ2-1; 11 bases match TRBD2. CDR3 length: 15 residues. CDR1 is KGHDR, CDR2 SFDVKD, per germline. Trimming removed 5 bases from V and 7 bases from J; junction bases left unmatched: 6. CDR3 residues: CATSVTSGTGNEQFF. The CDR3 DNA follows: TGTGCCACCAGTGTGACTAGCGGGACGGGGAATGAGCAGTTCTTC.

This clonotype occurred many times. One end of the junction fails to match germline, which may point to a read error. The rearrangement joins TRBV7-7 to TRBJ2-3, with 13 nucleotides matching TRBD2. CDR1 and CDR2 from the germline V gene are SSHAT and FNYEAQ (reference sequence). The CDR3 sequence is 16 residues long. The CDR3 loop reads CASSSQTSGRPDTQYF. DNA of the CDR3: TGTGCTAGCAGCTCTCAGACTAGCGGGAGGCCAGATACGCAGTATTTT.

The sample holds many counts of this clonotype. The CDR3 bases are TGTGCCAGCTCCCTATTAATTGGACAGCAGAACACTGAAGCTTTCTTT. This sequence encodes CASSLLIGQQNTEAFF. V and J are TRBV18 and TRBJ1-1; D perhaps matches TRBD1 (6 bases). The length of the CDR3 is 16 residues. CDR1 and CDR2 (germline): KGHSH, LQKENI. Trimming pared 6 bases from V and 1 base from J, leaving 18 bases between.

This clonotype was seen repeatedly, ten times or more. The CDR3 nucleotides are TGTGCCAGCAGCTTAGTCGTGGCGACTAGCCTTGCCTACGAGCAGTACTTC. This gives the protein CASSLVVATSLAYEQYF. The chain carries TRBV11-2 and TRBJ2-7, with 7 bases identical to TRBD2. This CDR3 has 17 residues. Germline CDR1 is SGHAT and CDR2 is FQNNGV. The junction had 11 bases not matched to a gene; V was cut back by 1 base and J by 2 bases.

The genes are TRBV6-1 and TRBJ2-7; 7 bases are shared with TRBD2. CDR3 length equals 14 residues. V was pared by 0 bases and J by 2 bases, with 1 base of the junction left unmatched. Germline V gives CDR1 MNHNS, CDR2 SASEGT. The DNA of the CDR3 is TGTGCCAGCAGTGAAGCGCTAGCGGCCTACGAGCAGTACTTC. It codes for CASSEALAAYEQYF.

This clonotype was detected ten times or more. CDR3 DNA sequence: TGTGCCAGCAGCTCAGGTTCTAACTCCGGGACAGGGGACTACTACGAGCAGTACTTC. Its translation: CASSSGSNSGTGDYYEQYF. J is TRBJ2-7 and V is TRBV7-3; 10 positions match TRBD1. Germline loops: CDR1 SGHTA, CDR2 FQGTGA. V was clipped by 4 bases and J by 3 bases; unmatched bases: 18. This CDR3 region has 19 residues.

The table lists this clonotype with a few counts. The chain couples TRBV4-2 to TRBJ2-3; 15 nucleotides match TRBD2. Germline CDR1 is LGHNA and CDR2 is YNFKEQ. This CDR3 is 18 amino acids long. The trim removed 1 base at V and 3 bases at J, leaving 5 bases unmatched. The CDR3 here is CASSQVPGLAGGTDTQYF. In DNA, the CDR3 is TGTGCCAGCAGCCAAGTCCCTGGACTAGCGGGAGGGACAGATACGCAGTATTTT.

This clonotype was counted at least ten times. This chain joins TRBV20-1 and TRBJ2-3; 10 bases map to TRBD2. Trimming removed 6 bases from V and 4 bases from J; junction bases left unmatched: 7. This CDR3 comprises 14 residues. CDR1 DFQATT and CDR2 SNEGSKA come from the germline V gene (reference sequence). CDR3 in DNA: TGCAGTGCCCAGTCTCTAGCGGGAGCAGATACGCAGTATTTT. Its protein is CSAQSLAGADTQYF.

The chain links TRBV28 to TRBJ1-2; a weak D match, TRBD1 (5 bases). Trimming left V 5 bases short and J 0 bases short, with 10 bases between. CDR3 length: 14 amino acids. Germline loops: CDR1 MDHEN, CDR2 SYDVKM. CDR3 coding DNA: TGTGCCAGCAGTACGACAGCCGCTAACTATGGCTACACCTTC. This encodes CASSTTAANYGYTF.

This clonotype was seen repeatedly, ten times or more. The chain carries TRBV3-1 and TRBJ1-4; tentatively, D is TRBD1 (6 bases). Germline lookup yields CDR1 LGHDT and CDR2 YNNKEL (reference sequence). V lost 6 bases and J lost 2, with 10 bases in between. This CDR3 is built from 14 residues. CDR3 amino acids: CASRQTGTNEKLFF. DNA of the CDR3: TGTGCCAGCAGGCAAACAGGGACTAATGAAAAACTGTTTTTT.

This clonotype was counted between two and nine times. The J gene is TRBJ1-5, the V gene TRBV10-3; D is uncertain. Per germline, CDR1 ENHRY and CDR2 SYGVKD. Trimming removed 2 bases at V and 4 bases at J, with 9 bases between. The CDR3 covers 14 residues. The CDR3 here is CAISEGHNNQPQHF. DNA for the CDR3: TGTGCCATCAGTGAGGGGCATAATAATCAGCCCCAGCATTTT.

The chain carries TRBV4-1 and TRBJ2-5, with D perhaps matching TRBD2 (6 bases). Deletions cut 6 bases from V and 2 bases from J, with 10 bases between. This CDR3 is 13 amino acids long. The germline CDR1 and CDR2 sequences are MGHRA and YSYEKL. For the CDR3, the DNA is TGCGCCAGCAGATCCGGGACTCAAGAGACCCAGTACTTC. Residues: CASRSGTQETQYF.

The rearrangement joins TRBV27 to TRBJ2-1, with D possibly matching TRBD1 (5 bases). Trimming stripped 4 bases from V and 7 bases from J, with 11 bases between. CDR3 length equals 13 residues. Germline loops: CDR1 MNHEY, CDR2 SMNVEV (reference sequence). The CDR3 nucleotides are TGTGCCAGCAGTTGGGGCACCTCGAATGAGCAGTTCTTC. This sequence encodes CASSWGTSNEQFF.

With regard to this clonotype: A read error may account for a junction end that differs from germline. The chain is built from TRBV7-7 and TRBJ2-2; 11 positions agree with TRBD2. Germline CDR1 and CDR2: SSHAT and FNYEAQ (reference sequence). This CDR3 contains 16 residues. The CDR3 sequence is CASSLALAGVTGELFF. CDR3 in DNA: TGTGCTAGCAGCTTAGCACTAGCGGGAGTCACCGGGGAGCTGTTTTTT.

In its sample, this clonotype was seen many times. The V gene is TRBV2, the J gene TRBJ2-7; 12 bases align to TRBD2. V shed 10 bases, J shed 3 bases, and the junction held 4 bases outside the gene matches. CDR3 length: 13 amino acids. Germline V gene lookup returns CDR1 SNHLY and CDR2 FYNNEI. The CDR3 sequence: CATGTSGYYEQYF. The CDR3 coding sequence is TGTGCCACCGGGACTAGCGGGTACTACGAGCAGTACTTC.

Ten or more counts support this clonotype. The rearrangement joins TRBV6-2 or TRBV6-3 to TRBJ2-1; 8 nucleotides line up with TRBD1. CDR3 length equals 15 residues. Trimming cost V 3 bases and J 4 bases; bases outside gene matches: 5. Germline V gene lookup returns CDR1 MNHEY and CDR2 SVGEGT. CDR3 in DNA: TGTGCCAGCAGTTATGAGGACAGGGTATACAATGAGCAGTTCTTC. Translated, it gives CASSYEDRVYNEQFF.

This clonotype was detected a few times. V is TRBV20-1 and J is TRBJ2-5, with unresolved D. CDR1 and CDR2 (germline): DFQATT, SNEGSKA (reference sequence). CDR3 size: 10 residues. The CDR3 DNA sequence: TGCAGCCCGCCCCAAGAGACCCAGTACTTC. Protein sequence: CSPPQETQYF.

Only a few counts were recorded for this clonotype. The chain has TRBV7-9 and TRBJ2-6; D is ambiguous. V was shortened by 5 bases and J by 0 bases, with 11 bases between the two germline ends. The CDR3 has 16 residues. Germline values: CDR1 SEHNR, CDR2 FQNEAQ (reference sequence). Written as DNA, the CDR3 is TGTGCCAGCAGCCCCCAGACTCCCTCTGGGGCCAACGTCCTGACTTTC. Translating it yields CASSPQTPSGANVLTF.

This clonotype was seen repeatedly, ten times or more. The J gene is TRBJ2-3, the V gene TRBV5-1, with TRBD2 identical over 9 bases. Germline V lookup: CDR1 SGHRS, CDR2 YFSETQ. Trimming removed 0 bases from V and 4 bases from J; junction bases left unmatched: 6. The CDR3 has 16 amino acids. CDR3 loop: CASSLDRGLAADTQYF. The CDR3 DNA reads TGCGCCAGCAGCTTGGACCGGGGACTAGCCGCAGATACGCAGTATTTT.

CDR3 amino acids: CASSTGAGGAIGELFF. CDR3 DNA: TGTGCCAGTAGTACGGGGGCAGGGGGCGCGATCGGGGAGCTGTTTTTT. V gene TRBV19 combines with J gene TRBJ2-2; 8 nucleotides line up with TRBD1. Trimming took 4 bases from V and 7 from J; bases not matched to a gene: 11. This CDR3 comprises 16 residues. Germline CDR1 reads LNHDA; CDR2 reads SQIVND (reference sequence). The variable domain in full, completed from reference TRBV19 and TRBJ2-2, reads DGGITQSPKYLFRKEGQNVTLSCEQNLNHDAMYWYRQDPGQGLRLIYYSQIVNDFQKGDIAEGYSVSREKKESFPLTVTSAQKNPTAFYLCASSTGAGGAIGELFFGEGSRLTVL.